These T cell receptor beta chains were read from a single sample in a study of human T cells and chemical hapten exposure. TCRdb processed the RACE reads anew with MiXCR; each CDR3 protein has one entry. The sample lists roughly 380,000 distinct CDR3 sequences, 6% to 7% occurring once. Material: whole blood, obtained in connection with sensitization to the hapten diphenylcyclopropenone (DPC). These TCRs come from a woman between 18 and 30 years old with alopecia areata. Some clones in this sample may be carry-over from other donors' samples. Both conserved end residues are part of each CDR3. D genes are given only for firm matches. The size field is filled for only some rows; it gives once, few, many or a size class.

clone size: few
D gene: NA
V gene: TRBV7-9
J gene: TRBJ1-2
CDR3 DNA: TGTGCCAGCAGCCCCCAGCCGAGGGGTGTTGATGGCTACACCTTC
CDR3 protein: CASSPQPRGVDGYTF

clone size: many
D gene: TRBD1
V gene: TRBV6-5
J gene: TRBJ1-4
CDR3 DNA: TGTGCCAGCAGTTCAGGGGGGCTCCGAGAAAAACTGTTTTTT
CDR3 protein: CASSSGGLREKLFF

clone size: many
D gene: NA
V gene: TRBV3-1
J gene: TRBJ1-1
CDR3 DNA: TGTGCCAGCAGCCCAAGAGGGCTCGTGGGGGAGACCCTGTTCACTGAAGCTTTCTTT
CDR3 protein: CASSPRGLVGETLFTEAFF

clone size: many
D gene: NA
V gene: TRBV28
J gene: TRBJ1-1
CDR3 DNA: TGTGCCAGCAGTTTAGGGTTAACTATGAACACTGAAGCTTTCTTT
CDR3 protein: CASSLGLTMNTEAFF

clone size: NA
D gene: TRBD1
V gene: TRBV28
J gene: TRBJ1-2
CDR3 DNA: TGTGCCAGCAGCGAGACAGGGAAGGCTGGCTACACCTTC
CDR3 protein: CASSETGKAGYTF

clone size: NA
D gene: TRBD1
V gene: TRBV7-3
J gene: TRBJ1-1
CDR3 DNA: TGTGCCAGCAGCCCCATGGGAGGACAGGGGGCCAGGGACACTGAAGCTTTCTTT
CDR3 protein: CASSPMGGQGARDTEAFF

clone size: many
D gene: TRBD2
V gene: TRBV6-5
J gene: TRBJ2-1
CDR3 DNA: TGTGCCAGCAGTTACTCGATAGCGGGGGGTATGCAGTTCTTC
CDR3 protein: CASSYSIAGGMQFF

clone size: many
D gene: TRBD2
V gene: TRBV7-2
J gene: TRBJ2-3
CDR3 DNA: TGTGCCAGCAGCTTAGTGCCTAGCGGGGGGCCGAGCACAGATACGCAGTATTTT
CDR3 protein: CASSLVPSGGPSTDTQYF

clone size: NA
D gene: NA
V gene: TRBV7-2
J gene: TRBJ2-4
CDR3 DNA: TGTGCCAGCATATCCGGACGGGACGGACGGAACATTCAGTACTTC
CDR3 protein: CASISGRDGRNIQYF

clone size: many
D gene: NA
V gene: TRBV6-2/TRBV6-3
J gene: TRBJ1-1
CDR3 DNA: TGTGCCACCCAATTCCTTTCGGGACACTTGAACACTGAAGCTTTCTTT
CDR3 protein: CATQFLSGHLNTEAFF

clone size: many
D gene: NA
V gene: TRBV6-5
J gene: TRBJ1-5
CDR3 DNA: TGTGCCAGCAGCCTTGGAGGGGTCCAGCATTTT
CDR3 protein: CASSLGGVQHF

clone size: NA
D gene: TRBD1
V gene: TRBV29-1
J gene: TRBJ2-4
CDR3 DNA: TGCAGCGTTGATGGGACAGGGGGCAACACTCAGTACTTC
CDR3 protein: CSVDGTGGNTQYF

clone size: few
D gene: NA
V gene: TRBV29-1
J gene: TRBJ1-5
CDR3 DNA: TGCAGCGTAGAATACGGGGGTGGCAATCAGCCCCAGCATTTT
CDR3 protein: CSVEYGGGNQPQHF